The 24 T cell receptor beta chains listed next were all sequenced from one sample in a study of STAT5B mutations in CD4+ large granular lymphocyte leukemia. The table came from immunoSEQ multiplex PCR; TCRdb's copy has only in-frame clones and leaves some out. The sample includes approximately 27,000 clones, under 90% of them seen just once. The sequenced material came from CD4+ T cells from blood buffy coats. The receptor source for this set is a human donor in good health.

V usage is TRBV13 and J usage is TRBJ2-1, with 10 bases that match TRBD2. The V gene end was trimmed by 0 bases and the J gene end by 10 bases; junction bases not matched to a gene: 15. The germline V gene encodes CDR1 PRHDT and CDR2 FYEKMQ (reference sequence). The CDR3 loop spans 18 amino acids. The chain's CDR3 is CASSLGPITSGIEREQFF. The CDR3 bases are TGTGCCAGCAGCTTAGGCCCTATCACTAGCGGGATCGAAAGGGAGCAGTTCTTC. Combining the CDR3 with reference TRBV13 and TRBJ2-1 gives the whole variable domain AAGVIQSPRHLIKEKRETATLKCYPIPRHDTVYWYQQGPGQDPQFLISFYEKMQSDKGSIPDRFSAQQFSDYHSELNMSSLELGDSALYFCASSLGPITSGIEREQFFGPGTRLTVL.

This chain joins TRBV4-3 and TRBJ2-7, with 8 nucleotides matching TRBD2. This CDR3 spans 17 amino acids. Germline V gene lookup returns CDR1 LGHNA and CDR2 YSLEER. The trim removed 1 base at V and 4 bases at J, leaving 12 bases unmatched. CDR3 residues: CASSQGFGALAGYEQYF. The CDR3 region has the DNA TGCGCCAGCAGCCAAGGGTTTGGGGCGTTAGCGGGATACGAGCAGTACTTC.

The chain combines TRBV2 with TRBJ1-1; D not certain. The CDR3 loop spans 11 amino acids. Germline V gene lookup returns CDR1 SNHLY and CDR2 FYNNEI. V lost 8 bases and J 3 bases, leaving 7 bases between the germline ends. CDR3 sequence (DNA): TGTGCCAGCGCAGATTACACTGAAGCTTTCTTT. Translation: CASADYTEAFF. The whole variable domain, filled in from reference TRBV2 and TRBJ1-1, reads EPEVTQTPSHQVTQMGQEVILRCVPISNHLYFYWYRQILGQKVEFLVSFYNNEISEKSEIFDDQFSVERPDGSNFTLKIRSTKLEDSAMYFCASADYTEAFFGQGTRLTVV.

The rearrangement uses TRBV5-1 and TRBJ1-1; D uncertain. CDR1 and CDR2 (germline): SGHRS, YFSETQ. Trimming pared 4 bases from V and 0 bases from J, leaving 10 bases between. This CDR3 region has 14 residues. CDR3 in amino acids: CASSRSPMNTEAFF. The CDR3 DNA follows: TGCGCCAGCAGCCGCAGCCCTATGAACACTGAAGCTTTCTTT. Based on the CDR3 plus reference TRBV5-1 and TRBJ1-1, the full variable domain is KAGVTQTPRYLIKTRGQQVTLSCSPISGHRSVSWYQQTPGQGLQFLFEYFSETQRNKGNFPGRFSGRQFSNSRSEMNVSTLELGDSALYLCASSRSPMNTEAFFGQGTRLTVV.

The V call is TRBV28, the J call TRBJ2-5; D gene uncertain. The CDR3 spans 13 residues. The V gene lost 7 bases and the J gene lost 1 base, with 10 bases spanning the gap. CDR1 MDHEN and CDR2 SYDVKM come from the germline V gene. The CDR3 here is CASNNGFQETQYF. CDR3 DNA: TGTGCCAGCAATAACGGGTTCCAAGAGACCCAGTACTTC.

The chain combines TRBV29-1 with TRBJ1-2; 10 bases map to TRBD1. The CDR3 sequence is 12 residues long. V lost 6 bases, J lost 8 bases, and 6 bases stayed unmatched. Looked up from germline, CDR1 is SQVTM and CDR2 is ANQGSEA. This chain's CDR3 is CSVRQGAGGYTF. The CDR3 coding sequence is TGCAGCGTCAGACAGGGGGCAGGAGGCTACACCTTC.

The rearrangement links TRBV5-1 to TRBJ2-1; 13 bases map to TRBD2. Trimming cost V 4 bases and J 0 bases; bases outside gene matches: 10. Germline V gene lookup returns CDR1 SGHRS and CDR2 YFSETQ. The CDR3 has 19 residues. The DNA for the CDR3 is TGCGCCAGCAGCCCCACCGGGACTAGCGGGACGAGCTCCTACAATGAGCAGTTCTTC. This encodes CASSPTGTSGTSSYNEQFF.

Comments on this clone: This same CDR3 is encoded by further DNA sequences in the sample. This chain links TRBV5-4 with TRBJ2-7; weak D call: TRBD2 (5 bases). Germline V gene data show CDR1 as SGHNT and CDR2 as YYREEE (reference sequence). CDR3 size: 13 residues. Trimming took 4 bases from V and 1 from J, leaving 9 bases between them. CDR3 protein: CASSRTGSYEQYF. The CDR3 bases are TGTGCCAGCAGCAGGACGGGGTCCTACGAGCAGTACTTC.

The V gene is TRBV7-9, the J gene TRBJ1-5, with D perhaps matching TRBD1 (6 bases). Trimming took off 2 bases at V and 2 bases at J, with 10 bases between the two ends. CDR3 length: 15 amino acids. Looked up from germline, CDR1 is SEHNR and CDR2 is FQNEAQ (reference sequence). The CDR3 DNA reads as TGTGCCAGCAGCTTATCAGGGGAGGGCAATCAGCCCCAGCATTTT. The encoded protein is CASSLSGEGNQPQHF.

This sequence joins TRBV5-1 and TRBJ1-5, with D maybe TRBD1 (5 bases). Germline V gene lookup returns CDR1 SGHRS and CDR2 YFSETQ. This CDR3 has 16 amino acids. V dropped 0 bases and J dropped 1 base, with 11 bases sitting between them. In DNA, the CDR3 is TGCGCCAGCAGCTTGGATGGGGGTCGGAGCAATCAGCCCCAGCATTTT. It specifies CASSLDGGRSNQPQHF.

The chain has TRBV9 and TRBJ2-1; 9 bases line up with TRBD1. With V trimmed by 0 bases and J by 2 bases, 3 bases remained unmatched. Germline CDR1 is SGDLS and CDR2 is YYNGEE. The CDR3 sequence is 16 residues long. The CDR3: CASSVGGTGTYNEQFF. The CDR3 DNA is TGTGCCAGCAGCGTAGGAGGGACAGGGACCTACAATGAGCAGTTCTTC.

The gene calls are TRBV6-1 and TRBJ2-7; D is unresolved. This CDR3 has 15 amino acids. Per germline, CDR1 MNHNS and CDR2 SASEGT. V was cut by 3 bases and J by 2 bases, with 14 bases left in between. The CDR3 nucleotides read TGTGCCAGCAGTGACAACTACGGCGCCGCCTACGAGCAGTACTTC. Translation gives CASSDNYGAAYEQYF.

CDR3 loop: CASTLRTGGDYGYTF. The CDR3 nucleotides read TGTGCCAGCACCCTTCGGACAGGGGGAGACTATGGCTACACCTTC. The chain links TRBV2 to TRBJ1-2; TRBD1 agrees at 10 bases. Unmatched junction bases numbered 8, after V lost 7 bases and J lost 3 bases. Germline V gives CDR1 SNHLY, CDR2 FYNNEI. This CDR3 spans 15 amino acids.

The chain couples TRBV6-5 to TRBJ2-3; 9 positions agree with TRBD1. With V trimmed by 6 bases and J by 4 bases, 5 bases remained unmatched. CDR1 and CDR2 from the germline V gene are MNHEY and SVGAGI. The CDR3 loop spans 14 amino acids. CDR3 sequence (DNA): TGTGCCAGCAGCGACAGGGGGAAATCAGATACGCAGTATTTT. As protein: CASSDRGKSDTQYF.

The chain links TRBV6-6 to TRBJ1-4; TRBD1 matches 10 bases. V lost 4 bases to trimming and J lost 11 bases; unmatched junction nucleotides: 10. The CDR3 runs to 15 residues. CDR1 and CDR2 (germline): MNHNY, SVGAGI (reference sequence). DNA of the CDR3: TGTGCCAGCAGTTCGCTTGGGACAGGGGACGGGAAACTGTTTTTT. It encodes CASSSLGTGDGKLFF.

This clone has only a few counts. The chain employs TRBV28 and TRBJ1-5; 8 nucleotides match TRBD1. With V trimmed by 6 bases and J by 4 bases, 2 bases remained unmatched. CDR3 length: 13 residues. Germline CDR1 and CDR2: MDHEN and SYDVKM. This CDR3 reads CASRGQANQPQHF. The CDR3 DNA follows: TGTGCCAGCAGGGGACAGGCGAATCAGCCCCAGCATTTT.

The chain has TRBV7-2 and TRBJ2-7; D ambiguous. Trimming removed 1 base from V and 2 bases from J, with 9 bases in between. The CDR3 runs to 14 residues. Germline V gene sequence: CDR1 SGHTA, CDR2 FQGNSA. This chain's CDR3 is CASSLGPGTYEQYF. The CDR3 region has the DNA TGTGCCAGCAGCTTAGGGCCAGGCACCTACGAGCAGTACTTC. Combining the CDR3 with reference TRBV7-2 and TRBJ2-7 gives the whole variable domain GAGVSQSPSNKVTEKGKDVELRCDPISGHTALYWYRQSLGQGLEFLIYFQGNSAPDKSGLPSDRFSAERTGGSVSTLTIQRTQQEDSAVYLCASSLGPGTYEQYFGPGTRLTVT.

The CDR3 DNA sequence: TGTGCCAGCTCACCATCCGGCAATGAGCAGTTCTTC. Its protein product is CASSPSGNEQFF. The J gene is TRBJ2-1, the V gene TRBV18; no clear D. Germline V lookup: CDR1 KGHSH, CDR2 LQKENI. The CDR3 consists of 12 residues. The V end lost 2 bases, the J end lost 6 bases, and 5 bases lay between the germline ends.

The CDR3 DNA sequence: TGTGCCAGCAGTGGGGCTAATTGGGACAGGGCCCAGGAGCAGTACTTC. Translation: CASSGANWDRAQEQYF. This rearrangement joins TRBV2 to TRBJ2-7, with 9 bases aligning to TRBD1. The CDR3 is 16 amino acids. The germline V gene has CDR1 SNHLY and CDR2 FYNNEI. V lost 4 bases to trimming and J lost 7 bases; unmatched junction nucleotides: 14. Using reference TRBV2 and TRBJ2-7 for the parts outside the CDR3, the full variable domain is EPEVTQTPSHQVTQMGQEVILRCVPISNHLYFYWYRQILGQKVEFLVSFYNNEISEKSEIFDDQFSVERPDGSNFTLKIRSTKLEDSAMYFCASSGANWDRAQEQYFGPGTRLTVT.

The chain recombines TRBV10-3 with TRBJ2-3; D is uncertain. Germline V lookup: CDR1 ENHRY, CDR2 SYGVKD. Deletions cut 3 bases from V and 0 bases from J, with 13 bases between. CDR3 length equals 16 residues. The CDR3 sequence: CAISEENGLSTDTQYF. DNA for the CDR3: TGTGCCATCAGTGAAGAGAACGGCCTTAGCACAGATACGCAGTATTTT.

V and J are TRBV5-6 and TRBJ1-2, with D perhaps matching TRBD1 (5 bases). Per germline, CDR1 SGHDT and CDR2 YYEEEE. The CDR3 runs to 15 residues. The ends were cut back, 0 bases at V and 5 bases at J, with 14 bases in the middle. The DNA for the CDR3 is TGTGCCAGCAGCTTGGCAGGGTTCAGGTATTATGGCTACACCTTC. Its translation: CASSLAGFRYYGYTF.

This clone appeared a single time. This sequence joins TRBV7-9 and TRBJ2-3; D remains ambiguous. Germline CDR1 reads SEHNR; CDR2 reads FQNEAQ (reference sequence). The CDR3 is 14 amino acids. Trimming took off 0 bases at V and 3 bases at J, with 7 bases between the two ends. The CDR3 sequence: CASSLAGSTDTQYF. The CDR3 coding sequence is TGTGCCAGCAGCTTAGCGGGGTCAACAGATACGCAGTATTTT.

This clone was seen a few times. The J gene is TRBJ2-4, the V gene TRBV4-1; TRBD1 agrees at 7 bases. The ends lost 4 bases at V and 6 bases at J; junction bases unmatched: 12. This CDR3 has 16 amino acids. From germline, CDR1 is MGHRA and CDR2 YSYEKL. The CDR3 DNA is TGCGCCAGCAGCCCCATATCCGGGACAGCTGCAAACATTCAGTACTTC. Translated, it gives CASSPISGTAANIQYF.

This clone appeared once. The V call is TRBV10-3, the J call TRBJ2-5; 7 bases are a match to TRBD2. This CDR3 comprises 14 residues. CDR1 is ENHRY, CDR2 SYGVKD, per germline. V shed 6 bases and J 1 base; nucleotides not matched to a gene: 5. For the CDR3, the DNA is TGTGCCATCAGGGGAGCGGGGACCCAAGAGACCCAGTACTTC. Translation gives CAIRGAGTQETQYF.